This T cell receptor (beta chain) was captured in a study of blood T cell repertoires in COVID-19. Study-level background: COVID-19 samples collected from the United States, Italy and Spain covered acute and convalescent phases. Nucleic acid was either cDNA or gDNA, and it came from T cells, B-cell-depleted T cells, or PBMCs.

The CDR3 contains 16 residues. With 1 base removed from V and 2 bases from J, the gap between germline ends came to 15 bases. CDR1 and CDR2 (germline): SGHVS, FNYEAQ. Individuals drawn from 24 US areas were about 18 to 89 years old. TCRdb keeps only in-frame clones here, not all; method: immunoSEQ multiplex PCR. Of approximately 320,000 clones listed, about nine tenths are singletons. The V and J genes are TRBV7-6 and TRBJ2-7; a weak D match, TRBD2 (7 bases). The sequence came from a man in his fifties or sixties who had recovered from COVID-19. Material: PBMCs or T cells enriched from blood (not recorded which). CDR3 coding DNA: TGTGCCAGCAGCTTAGGGGGGGGCAGAAGAACCTACGAGCAGTACTTC. As protein: CASSLGGGRRTYEQYF.